Given below is one T cell receptor (beta chain) in context. This entry belongs to a study of blood T cell repertoires in COVID-19. Study-wide context: The study drew acute and convalescent COVID-19 samples from the United States, Italy and Spain. T cells, B-cell-depleted T cells, or PBMCs supplied cDNA or gDNA.

As processed by the authors: How many nucleated cells were present was estimated from reference gene primer amplification. Repertoires were generated with immunoSEQ multiplex PCR, while TCRdb's copy carries only in-frame clones and drops some. That table supplies the V and J calls and clone size; D and trimming were determined from the DNA. The sample shows about 200,000 clones, around 84% of them seen only once. The TCR comes from a man between 50 and 59 years old with acute or convalescent COVID-19. The sequencing sample was made of peripheral blood.

Here the CDR3 DNA reads TGTGCCAGCACCGACGACAGAATCTATGGCTACACCTTC. Amino acid sequence: CASTDDRIYGYTF. This chain links TRBV12-3 or TRBV12-4 with TRBJ1-2; a possible D gene is TRBD1 (5 bases). This CDR3 comprises 13 residues. V was pared by 7 bases and J by 4 bases, with 13 bases between.